Below are 20 T cell receptor beta chains sequenced from a single sample in a study of cytomegalovirus exposure and HLA in healthy donors. The PCR was carried out with 60 Vbeta primers and 13 Jbeta primers. Generated by immunoSEQ multiplex PCR, the TCRdb table keeps only in-frame clones and is missing some. The sample includes more than 65,000 clones, around 78% seen only once; the top ten take 5.5% to 7%. The sample was PBMCs. These receptors all stem from a man in his late teens or twenties in good health and CMV-seropositive.

V usage is TRBV6-6 and J usage is TRBJ2-7; the D is unclear. CDR1 and CDR2 from the germline V gene are MNHNY and SVGAGI (reference sequence). The V gene lost 5 bases and the J gene lost 4 bases, with 9 bases spanning the gap. This CDR3 is built from 12 residues. The CDR3 bases are TGTGCCAGCAGTAGAGTTGCTTACGAGCAGTACTTC. Translated: CASSRVAYEQYF.

The chain carries TRBV28 and TRBJ2-2; TRBD2 matches 7 bases. Trimming removed 2 bases from V and 5 bases from J; junction bases left unmatched: 2. Germline CDR1 reads MDHEN; CDR2 reads SYDVKM. CDR3 length: 14 residues. This chain's CDR3 is CASSLEGGTGELFF. The DNA for the CDR3 is TGTGCCAGCAGTTTAGAGGGAGGGACCGGGGAGCTGTTTTTT.

This clone appeared once. This chain joins TRBV29-1 and TRBJ2-2; TRBD2 might be the D (5 bases). The CDR3 runs 12 residues. The V gene's germline CDR1 is SQVTM and CDR2 ANQGSEA. The V end lost 7 bases, the J end lost 3 bases, and 9 bases lay between the germline ends. CDR3 coding DNA: TGCAGCGCCGGACTGTACACCGGGGAGCTGTTTTTT. Amino acid sequence: CSAGLYTGELFF.

The chain employs TRBV7-9 and TRBJ1-1; possible D gene TRBD1, 5 bases. Germline V gene lookup returns CDR1 SEHNR and CDR2 FQNEAQ (reference sequence). V was shortened by 7 bases and J by 0 bases, with 12 bases between the two germline ends. CDR3 size: 14 residues. The CDR3 is CASTEQVLNTEAFF. The CDR3 region has the DNA TGTGCCAGCACTGAACAGGTCCTGAACACTGAAGCTTTCTTT.

A few counts support this clone. This chain connects TRBV6-1 to TRBJ1-1; perhaps TRBD1 as D (5 bases). From germline, CDR1 is MNHNS and CDR2 SASEGT. V lost 3 bases and J lost 4, with 18 bases in between. This CDR3 is 16 amino acids long. The CDR3 DNA is TGTGCCAGCAGTGAGTTACCCGGGGGTAGTAGCACTGAAGCTTTCTTT. Amino acids: CASSELPGGSSTEAFF.

The chain has TRBV11-2 and TRBJ1-4; D remains ambiguous. V lost 5 bases and J lost 15, with 25 bases in between. Germline CDR1 is SGHAT and CDR2 is FQNNGV. The CDR3 runs 15 residues. CDR3 bases: TGTGCCAGCAGCGTGACCCACACGCCAGATGGGCCTATGTTTTTT. Residues: CASSVTHTPDGPMFF.

The chain employs TRBV11-2 and TRBJ1-1; D is ambiguous. Germline V lookup: CDR1 SGHAT, CDR2 FQNNGV. Between the trimmed V and J ends, which lost 0 bases and 11 bases, there was a span of 13 bases. The CDR3 runs 13 residues. In DNA, the CDR3 is TGTGCCAGCAGCTTAGATGGCAGGATGGTGGCTTTCTTT. Its translation: CASSLDGRMVAFF.

This rearrangement joins TRBV27 to TRBJ1-1; D gene ambiguous. Trimming left V 6 bases short and J 1 base short, with 12 bases between. The V gene's germline CDR1 is MNHEY and CDR2 SMNVEV (reference sequence). The CDR3 sequence is 14 residues long. The CDR3 here is CASSPRGKNTEAFF. CDR3 nucleotide sequence: TGTGCCAGCAGCCCCCGAGGAAAGAACACTGAAGCTTTCTTT.

This clone was counted only a few times. The CDR3 loop is CASSHRQGQGNTEAFF. The CDR3 DNA sequence: TGTGCCAGCAGCCACCGCCAGGGACAGGGAAACACTGAAGCTTTCTTT. The chain links TRBV9 to TRBJ1-1, with 9 nucleotides matching TRBD1. The CDR3 length is 16 residues. With 4 bases clipped from V and 2 bases from J, the junction kept 9 bases outside the gene matches. CDR1 is SGDLS, CDR2 YYNGEE, per germline. Based on the CDR3 plus reference TRBV9 and TRBJ1-1, the full variable domain is DSGVTQTPKHLITATGQRVTLRCSPRSGDLSVYWYQQSLDQGLQFLIQYYNGEERAKGNILERFSAQQFPDLHSELNLSSLELGDSALYFCASSHRQGQGNTEAFFGQGTRLTVV.

The rearrangement uses TRBV28 and TRBJ2-1, with D uncertain. V lost 10 bases and J lost 5, with 9 bases in between. This CDR3 contains 11 residues. From germline, CDR1 is MDHEN and CDR2 SYDVKM. The CDR3 DNA is TGTGCCATCTCAGGAAACAATGAGCAGTTCTTC. This gives the protein CAISGNNEQFF.

J is TRBJ2-5 and V is TRBV11-2; 8 bases map to TRBD2. The CDR3 contains 16 residues. The J segment lost 2 bases and the V segment lost 6 bases, leaving 11 bases of the junction unmatched. CDR1 is SGHAT, CDR2 FQNNGV, per germline. Here the CDR3 DNA reads TGTGCCAGCAGGGGGGGAAGCGGGAGTAGACAAGAGACCCAGTACTTC. Translated: CASRGGSGSRQETQYF.

The chain couples TRBV5-6 to TRBJ1-2; D gene unclear. CDR1 is SGHDT and CDR2 is YYEEEE in the germline V gene. V shed 0 bases and J shed 4 bases, with 7 bases lying between them. The CDR3 spans 13 residues. CDR3 sequence: CASSLGRIYGYTF. DNA of the CDR3: TGTGCCAGCAGCTTGGGCAGGATCTATGGCTACACCTTC.

The rearrangement joins TRBV29-1 to TRBJ1-2, with a possible D match to TRBD1 (5 bases). Trimming took 7 bases from V and 8 from J, leaving 17 bases between them. In germline, CDR1 is SQVTM, CDR2 ANQGSEA. The CDR3 totals 12 residues. CDR3 bases: TGCAGCGGGGGAAAGGGGCGCGGAGGCTACACCTTC. It yields the protein CSGGKGRGGYTF.

This clone was seen only once. The CDR3 is CASRPPGGRGNIQYF. CDR3 DNA: TGTGCCAGCAGGCCCCCCGGCGGGAGAGGGAACATTCAGTACTTC. This chain joins TRBV7-2 and TRBJ2-4; 7 nucleotides line up with TRBD2. V shed 6 bases, J shed 7 bases, and the junction held 12 bases outside the gene matches. Germline CDR1 and CDR2: SGHTA and FQGNSA. This CDR3 is built from 15 residues.

V and J are TRBV29-1 and TRBJ2-7, with D tentatively TRBD2 (5 bases). The CDR3 is 12 amino acids. Trimming took 6 bases from V and 2 from J, leaving 11 bases between them. The germline V gene has CDR1 SQVTM and CDR2 ANQGSEA. The CDR3 region has the DNA TGCAGCGTACACGACGGGACCTACGAGCAGTACTTC. This sequence encodes CSVHDGTYEQYF.

The genes are TRBV4-1 and TRBJ2-7; TRBD1 agrees at 8 bases. Trimming cost V 2 bases and J 4 bases; bases outside gene matches: 10. Germline-derived CDR1 and CDR2 are MGHRA and YSYEKL. The CDR3 consists of 16 residues. CDR3 in amino acids: CASSQTDRVGSYEQYF. CDR3 coding DNA: TGCGCCAGCAGCCAAACGGACAGGGTAGGGTCTTACGAGCAGTACTTC.

This chain joins TRBV6-5 and TRBJ2-5, with 10 bases that match TRBD2. The CDR3 has 15 amino acids. V was pared by 2 bases and J by 2 bases, with 2 bases of the junction left unmatched. From germline, CDR1 is MNHEY and CDR2 SVGAGI. This CDR3 is CASSYGLAEQETQYF. The CDR3 coding sequence is TGTGCCAGCAGTTACGGACTAGCGGAACAAGAGACCCAGTACTTC.

In its sample, this clone was seen once. V and J are TRBV5-4 and TRBJ2-2, with 8 bases that match TRBD2. Looked up from germline, CDR1 is SGHNT and CDR2 is YYREEE (reference sequence). The CDR3 has 16 amino acids. The V gene end was trimmed by 1 base and the J gene end by 0 bases; junction bases not matched to a gene: 2. The CDR3 nucleotides are TGTGCCAGCAGCTTGCCGACTAGCGCGAACACCGGGGAGCTGTTTTTT. Translated: CASSLPTSANTGELFF.

The chain joins TRBV7-8 to TRBJ2-7; TRBD1 matches at 7 bases. Germline trimming cut 5 bases from V and 7 bases from J; bases unmatched to any gene: 11. Per the germline V gene, CDR1 is SGHVS and CDR2 is FQNEAQ. This CDR3 is 14 amino acids long. DNA for the CDR3: TGTGCCAGCAGCCCCCCGGGACAGCTTTGGGAGCAGTACTTC. Encoded protein: CASSPPGQLWEQYF.

The chain is built from TRBV15 and TRBJ1-5; weak D call: TRBD1 (6 bases). The V and J ends lost 3 bases and 0 bases respectively, with 9 bases between them. The V gene's germline CDR1 is LNHNV and CDR2 YYDKDF (reference sequence). The CDR3 has 15 residues. The CDR3 coding sequence is TGTGCCACCAGCAGTAGCAGGGGTAGCAATCAGCCCCAGCATTTT. Its protein product is CATSSSRGSNQPQHF. Filled out from reference TRBV15 and TRBJ1-5, the complete variable domain reads DAMVIQNPRYQVTQFGKPVTLSCSQTLNHNVMYWYQQKSSQAPKLLFHYYDKDFNNEADTPDNFQSRRPNTSFCFLDIRSPGLGDTAMYLCATSSSRGSNQPQHFGDGTRLSIL.